A single TCR beta chain is shown here with its context. Some clones are missing from TCRdb's copy, which holds only in-frame ones; the method was immunoSEQ multiplex PCR. The table includes about 710,000 clones, roughly 86% detected once. This entry is derived from a study of shared T cell receptors in the human thymus. Germline V gives CDR1 MDHEN, CDR2 SYDVKM. The CDR3 loop spans 17 amino acids. V lost 3 bases and J lost 0, with 15 bases in between. These data are also associated with another study on human thymus T cells. That paper notes: Corrective surgery for congenital heart defects was being performed on the healthy Finnish infants who were the donors. Thymus was obtained from resections taken during corrective heart surgery. In thymic and blood repertoires alike, V and J usage looked biased. Related research found strongly overlapping thymic repertoires in unrelated individuals.

The receptor's source is a boy under three years old with a congenital heart defect. The rearrangement links TRBV28 to TRBJ1-5; unclear D gene. The sample comprised thymocytes. Here the CDR3 DNA reads TGTGCCAGCAGTTTTGTGACACCTGGATATAGCAATCAGCCCCAGCATTTT. Translation gives CASSFVTPGYSNQPQHF.